The next 23 T cell receptor beta chains were all read from a single sample in a study of blood T cells in healthy people across ages. Next came a second PCR, run for roughly 7 to 12 cycles, which used a sample-barcoded 5' primer along with a J-beta primer mix. One entry per CDR3 protein, called by TCRdb with MiXCR from the 5' RACE reads. There are roughly 560,000 distinct CDR3 sequences in the sample; approximately 25% occur only once, and just under 9% lies in the top ten. These records were also assigned to another study, of T cells of mothers and their children.

The sample comprised blood. All receptors come from a boy between 5 and 17 years old in good health.

This clonotype was seen a handful of times. The chain carries TRBV2 and TRBJ2-7; D may be TRBD1 or TRBD2 (6 bases each). This CDR3 has 19 amino acids. Trimming removed 4 bases at V and 0 bases at J, with 25 bases between. Looked up from germline, CDR1 is SNHLY and CDR2 is FYNNEI. As DNA, the CDR3 is TGTGCCAGCAGTGCCCAAATAAGGGGGGTCGGACGGACCTCCTACGAGCAGTACTTC. The encoded protein is CASSAQIRGVGRTSYEQYF.

The genes are TRBV13 and TRBJ2-7; tentative D call: TRBD1 (8 bases). CDR1 and CDR2 (germline): PRHDT, FYEKMQ (reference sequence). The CDR3 runs to 15 residues. Trimming pared 5 bases from V and 3 bases from J, leaving 17 bases between. Here the CDR3 reads CASSGRGQELYEQYF. DNA of the CDR3: TGTGCCAGCAGCGGGAGGGGACAGGAGCTCTACGAGCAGTACTTC.

The chain uses TRBV20-1 and TRBJ2-7; 9 positions match TRBD2. Trimming at V came to 2 bases and at J to 6 bases, leaving 11 bases not matched to a gene. Germline assignment: CDR1 DFQATT and CDR2 SNEGSKA (reference sequence). This CDR3 has 15 residues. The CDR3 nucleotides read TGCAGTGCTAGACCTAGCGGGAACCGGCGCGGCGAGCAGTACTTC. Amino acids: CSARPSGNRRGEQYF.

This clonotype was seen a handful of times. The chain carries TRBV11-2 and TRBJ2-5; 12 bases align to TRBD2. Germline CDR1 SGHAT, CDR2 FQNNGV. V lost 2 bases and J lost 0; bases outside the gene matches: 7. The CDR3 has 18 amino acids. For the CDR3, the DNA is TGTGCCAGCAGCTTAAGGCTAGCGGGAGGGGGGTACCAAGAGACCCAGTACTTC. Protein: CASSLRLAGGGYQETQYF.

A word on this clonotype: At one end the junction does not follow the germline gene, possibly because of a read error. V is TRBV4-3 and J is TRBJ1-2, with D perhaps matching TRBD1 (6 bases). CDR3 size: 16 residues. The germline CDR1 and CDR2 sequences are LGHNA and YSLEER. The CDR3 region is CASSQDGRRQADGCTF. The DNA for the CDR3 is TGCGCCAGCAGCCAAGACGGCCGAAGACAGGCGGATGGCTGCACCTTC.

This chain joins TRBV4-1 and TRBJ1-5; TRBD1 aligns across 7 bases. The V gene end was trimmed by 1 base and the J gene end by 5 bases; junction bases not matched to a gene: 5. CDR1 MGHRA and CDR2 YSYEKL come from the germline V gene. The CDR3 consists of 15 residues. As DNA, the CDR3 is TGCGCCAGCAGCCAAGCGGCGGGACAGCATCAGCCCCAGCATTTT. Amino acid sequence: CASSQAAGQHQPQHF.

The chain recombines TRBV6-5 with TRBJ2-7; TRBD2 aligns across 12 bases. CDR3 length: 16 amino acids. From germline, CDR1 is MNHEY and CDR2 SVGAGI. After removal of 0 bases from V and 2 bases from J, the junction contained 2 bases not matched to a gene. CDR3 protein: CASSYSPSGGAYEQYF. The CDR3 nucleotides read TGTGCCAGCAGTTACTCGCCTAGCGGGGGGGCCTACGAGCAGTACTTC.

This sequence joins TRBV12-3 or TRBV12-4 and TRBJ1-1; no definite D call. V gave up 5 bases and J gave up 0 bases, with 7 bases separating them. CDR3 size: 13 residues. CDR3 amino acids: CASSITMNTEAFF. For the CDR3, the DNA is TGTGCCAGCAGTATTACTATGAACACTGAAGCTTTCTTT.

V usage is TRBV14 and J usage is TRBJ1-2; 9 bases are a match to TRBD1. The V gene's germline CDR1 is SGHDN and CDR2 FVKESK. Germline trimming cut 4 bases from V and 7 bases from J; bases unmatched to any gene: 10. The CDR3 runs 15 residues. In DNA form, the CDR3 reads TGTGCCAGCAGCCCCTGGGACAGGGCGTCGGTTGGCTACACCTTC. It translates to CASSPWDRASVGYTF.

This clonotype was seen more than once but under ten times. The V call is TRBV7-6, the J call TRBJ2-3; TRBD2 agrees at 13 bases. Germline trimming cut 2 bases from V and 5 bases from J; bases unmatched to any gene: 10. The CDR3 contains 18 residues. Germline loops: CDR1 SGHVS, CDR2 FNYEAQ. CDR3: CASSLRGLAGAPKDTQYF. As DNA, the CDR3 is TGTGCCAGCAGCTTACGCGGACTAGCGGGAGCGCCCAAAGATACGCAGTATTTT.

This clonotype was recorded a few times. The chain is built from TRBV3-1 and TRBJ2-7; D tentatively reads TRBD1 or TRBD2 (6 bases each). Germline V gene lookup returns CDR1 LGHDT and CDR2 YNNKEL (reference sequence). Trimming cost V 5 bases and J 0 bases, with 23 bases left between them. The CDR3 is 18 amino acids. The DNA for the CDR3 is TGTGCCAGCAGCAAGGGGGTGGAGGGCCCCGGGAGCTCCTACGAGCAGTACTTC. It is translated as CASSKGVEGPGSSYEQYF.

This clonotype was detected a few times. V and J are TRBV28 and TRBJ2-5; D is perhaps TRBD2 (5 bases). TRBJ2-7 matches the DNA end more closely, so the J call is doubtful. This CDR3 is built from 17 residues. Per the germline V gene, CDR1 is MDHEN and CDR2 is SYDVKM. The CDR3 region has the DNA TGTGCCAGCAGTCCCCTAACCCAGACAAGGCGGGCCTACGAGCAGTACTTC. Its translation is CASSPLTQTRRAYEQYF.

The sample holds one count of this clonotype. This may come from a read error, since a much larger clone is one base off. Without the conserved terminal phenylalanine or tryptophan, this CDR3 likely stems from a read error. This rearrangement joins TRBV7-3 to TRBJ1-4; D is possibly TRBD1 (6 bases). CDR1 and CDR2 from the germline V gene are SGHTA and FQGTGA. The length of the CDR3 is 16 residues. Trimming left V 5 bases short and J 2 bases short, with 15 bases between. The CDR3 DNA is TGTGCCAGCAGCGTTGAATCGGGGGCGACTAATGAAAAACTGTTTCTT. It translates to CASSVESGATNEKLFL.

Written as DNA, the CDR3 is TGTGCCAGCAGACAACGACAGGAACCCTACGAGCAGTACTTC. Protein sequence: CASRQRQEPYEQYF. The V gene is TRBV6-2 or TRBV6-3, the J gene TRBJ2-5; tentatively, D is TRBD1 (6 bases). The J call may be wrong; the DNA end is better matched by TRBJ2-7. Germline values: CDR1 MNHEY, CDR2 SVGEGT. The CDR3 consists of 14 residues.

This clonotype has a handful of counts. The chain couples TRBV20-1 to TRBJ1-3; tentative D call: TRBD1 (6 bases). Trimming removed 0 bases from V and 4 bases from J, with 16 bases in between. Germline loops: CDR1 DFQATT, CDR2 SNEGSKA (reference sequence). This CDR3 region has 16 residues. DNA for the CDR3: TGCAGTGCTAGAGATCGTAGGGGGGCGCCAGGAAACACCATATATTTT. Its translation is CSARDRRGAPGNTIYF.

This CDR3 is CASSLQGLGGYTF. CDR3 bases: TGTGCCAGCAGCTTGCAGGGACTAGGTGGCTACACCTTC. This chain connects TRBV5-4 to TRBJ1-2; D is possibly TRBD1 (5 bases). The CDR3 is 13 residues long. Trimming left V 1 base short and J 7 bases short, with 11 bases between. Germline V gene sequence: CDR1 SGHNT, CDR2 YYREEE (reference sequence).

The sample holds a few counts of this clonotype. The chain recombines TRBV5-1 with TRBJ2-7, with a weak D call TRBD1 (5 bases). Germline values: CDR1 SGHRS, CDR2 YFSETQ. Trimming removed 4 bases from V and 2 bases from J, with 13 bases in between. CDR3 size: 14 residues. CDR3 in DNA: TGCGCCAGCAGCGGACGACAGCCGCCCTACGAGCAGTACTTC. This sequence encodes CASSGRQPPYEQYF. Filled out from reference TRBV5-1 and TRBJ2-7, the complete variable domain reads KAGVTQTPRYLIKTRGQQVTLSCSPISGHRSVSWYQQTPGQGLQFLFEYFSETQRNKGNFPGRFSGRQFSNSRSEMNVSTLELGDSALYLCASSGRQPPYEQYFGPGTRLTVT.

This clonotype was detected many times. This chain joins TRBV5-1 and TRBJ2-7; TRBD1 is a possible D gene (5 bases). Germline CDR1 SGHRS, CDR2 YFSETQ. The CDR3 runs to 15 residues. V was pared by 0 bases and J by 5 bases, with 15 bases between. The CDR3 DNA reads TGCGCCAGCAGCTTGGAAGGGGTAGAATGGGACGAGCAGTACTTC. This gives the protein CASSLEGVEWDEQYF.

The chain carries TRBV5-1 and TRBJ2-1, with 7 bases aligning to TRBD2. Germline V lookup: CDR1 SGHRS, CDR2 YFSETQ. V dropped 2 bases and J dropped 7; count of bases not matched to a gene: 6. The CDR3 spans 14 residues. CDR3 coding DNA: TGCGCCAGCAGCTTTGAGGAGGGAGGGAATGAGCAGTTCTTC. It codes for CASSFEEGGNEQFF.

This clonotype was found a few times. The chain has TRBV7-9 and TRBJ2-5; a weak D match, TRBD2 (6 bases). Trimming took off 5 bases at V and 1 base at J, with 14 bases between the two ends. CDR3 length equals 15 residues. Germline lookup yields CDR1 SEHNR and CDR2 FQNEAQ (reference sequence). CDR3 coding DNA: TGTGCCAGCAGCCCGGAGGGATTGCCCCAAGAGACCCAGTACTTC. It translates to CASSPEGLPQETQYF.

This clonotype was recorded a few times. V gene TRBV9 combines with J gene TRBJ2-5; TRBD1 might be the D (7 bases). Germline V gene lookup returns CDR1 SGDLS and CDR2 YYNGEE. V was trimmed by 2 bases and J by 2 bases, leaving 13 bases between them. This CDR3 comprises 15 residues. In nucleotides, the CDR3 is TGTGCCAGCAGCGTCGAGACAGGGAGGCAAGAGACCCAGTACTTC. Amino acid sequence: CASSVETGRQETQYF.

This clonotype was seen more than once but under ten times. The rearrangement links TRBV29-1 to TRBJ2-4; perhaps TRBD1 as D (5 bases). V was pared by 6 bases and J by 1 base, with 22 bases between. This CDR3 spans 17 amino acids. Germline CDR1 is SQVTM and CDR2 is ANQGSEA. CDR3 protein: CSVSLQAPRVAKNIQYF. The CDR3 nucleotides read TGCAGCGTGAGCCTACAGGCTCCCCGGGTTGCCAAAAACATTCAGTACTTC. Using reference TRBV29-1 and TRBJ2-4 for the parts outside the CDR3, the full variable domain is SAVISQKPSRDICQRGTSLTIQCQVDSQVTMMFWYRQQPGQSLTLIATANQGSEATYESGFVIDKFPISRPNLTFSTLTVSNMSPEDSSIYLCSVSLQAPRVAKNIQYFGAGTRLSVL.

The chain joins TRBV15 to TRBJ2-1; unclear D gene. This CDR3 comprises 14 residues. Trimming removed 8 bases from V and 2 bases from J, with 13 bases in between. Germline CDR1 reads LNHNV; CDR2 reads YYDKDF (reference sequence). CDR3 in amino acids: CATGNRATYNEQFF. DNA of the CDR3: TGTGCCACCGGGAACCGGGCTACCTACAATGAGCAGTTCTTC.